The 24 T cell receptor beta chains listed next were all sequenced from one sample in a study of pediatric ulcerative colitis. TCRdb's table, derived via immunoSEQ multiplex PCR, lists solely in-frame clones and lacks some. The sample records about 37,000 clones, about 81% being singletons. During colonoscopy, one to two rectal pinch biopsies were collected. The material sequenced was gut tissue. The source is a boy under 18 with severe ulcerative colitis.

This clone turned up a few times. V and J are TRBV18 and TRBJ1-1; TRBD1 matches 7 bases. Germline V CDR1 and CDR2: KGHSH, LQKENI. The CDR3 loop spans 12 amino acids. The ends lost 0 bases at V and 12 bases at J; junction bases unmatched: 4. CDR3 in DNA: TGTGCCAGCTCACCACCGACAGGGTCGTCTTTCTTT. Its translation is CASSPPTGSSFF.

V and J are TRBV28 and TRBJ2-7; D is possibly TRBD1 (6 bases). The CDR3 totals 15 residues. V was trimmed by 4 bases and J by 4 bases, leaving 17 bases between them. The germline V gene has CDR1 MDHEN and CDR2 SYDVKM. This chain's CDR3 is CASSSHADSSYEQYF. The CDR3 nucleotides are TGTGCCAGCAGTTCGCACGCGGACAGTTCGTACGAGCAGTACTTC.

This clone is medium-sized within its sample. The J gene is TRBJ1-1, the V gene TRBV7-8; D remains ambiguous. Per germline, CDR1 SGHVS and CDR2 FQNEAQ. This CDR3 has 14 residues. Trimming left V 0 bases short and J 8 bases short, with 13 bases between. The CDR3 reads CASSLALTTSEAFF. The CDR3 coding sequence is TGTGCCAGCAGCTTAGCGCTTACGACATCGGAAGCTTTCTTT.

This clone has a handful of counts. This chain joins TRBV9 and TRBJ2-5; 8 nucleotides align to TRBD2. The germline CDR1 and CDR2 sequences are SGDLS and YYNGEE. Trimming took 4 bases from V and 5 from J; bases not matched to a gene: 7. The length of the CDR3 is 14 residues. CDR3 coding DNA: TGTGCCAGCAGCCCCCGACTAGCGCGGGAGACCCAGTACTTC. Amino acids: CASSPRLARETQYF.

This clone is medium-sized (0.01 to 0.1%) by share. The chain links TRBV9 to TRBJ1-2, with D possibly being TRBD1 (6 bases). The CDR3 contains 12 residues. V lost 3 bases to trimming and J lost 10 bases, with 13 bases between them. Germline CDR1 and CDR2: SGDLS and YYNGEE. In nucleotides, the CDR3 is TGTGCCAGCAGCGACCAAGAGGGGGACTACACCTTC. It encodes CASSDQEGDYTF.

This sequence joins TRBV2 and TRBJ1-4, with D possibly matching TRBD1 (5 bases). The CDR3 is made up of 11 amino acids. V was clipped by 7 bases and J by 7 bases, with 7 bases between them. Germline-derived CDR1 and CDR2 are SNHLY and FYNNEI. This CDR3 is CASMGGEKLFF. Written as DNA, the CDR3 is TGTGCCAGCATGGGGGGTGAAAAACTGTTTTTT.

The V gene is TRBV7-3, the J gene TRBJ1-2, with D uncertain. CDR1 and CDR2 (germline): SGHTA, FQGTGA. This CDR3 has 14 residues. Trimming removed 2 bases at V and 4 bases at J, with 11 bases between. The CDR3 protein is CASSLEASPYGYTF. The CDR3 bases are TGTGCCAGCAGCTTAGAAGCCAGCCCCTATGGCTACACCTTC. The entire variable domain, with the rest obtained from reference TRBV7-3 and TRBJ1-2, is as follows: GAGVSQTPSNKVTEKGKYVELRCDPISGHTALYWYRQSLGQGPEFLIYFQGTGAADDSGLPNDRFFAVRPEGSVSTLKIQRTERGDSAVYLCASSLEASPYGYTFGSGTRLTVV.

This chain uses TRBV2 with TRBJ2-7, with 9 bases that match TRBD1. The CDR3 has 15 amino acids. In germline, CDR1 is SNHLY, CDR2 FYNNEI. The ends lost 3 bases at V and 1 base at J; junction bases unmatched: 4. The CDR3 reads CASSETGGGSYEQYF. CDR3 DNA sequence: TGTGCCAGCAGTGAGACAGGGGGGGGATCCTACGAGCAGTACTTC.

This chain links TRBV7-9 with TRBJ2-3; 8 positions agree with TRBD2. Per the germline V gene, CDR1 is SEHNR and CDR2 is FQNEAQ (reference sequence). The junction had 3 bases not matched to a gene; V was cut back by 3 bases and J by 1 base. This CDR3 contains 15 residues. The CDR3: CASSFRAGGTDTQYF. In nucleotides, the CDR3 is TGTGCCAGCAGCTTCCGAGCGGGGGGCACAGATACGCAGTATTTT.

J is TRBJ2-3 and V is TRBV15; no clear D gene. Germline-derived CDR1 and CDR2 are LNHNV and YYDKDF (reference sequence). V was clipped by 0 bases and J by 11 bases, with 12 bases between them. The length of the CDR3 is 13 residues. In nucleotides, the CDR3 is TGTGCCACCAGCAGAGATCGGTTAGTTATGCAGTATTTT. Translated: CATSRDRLVMQYF.

DNA for the CDR3: TGTGCCAGCAGATTCACTGTCAATACGTTTGGGACGAACACCGGGGAGCTGTTTTTT. As protein: CASRFTVNTFGTNTGELFF. V is TRBV5-8 and J is TRBJ2-2; D is unresolved. CDR1 and CDR2 (germline): SGHTS, YDEGEE. The CDR3 has 19 residues. Deletions cut 5 bases from V and 0 bases from J, with 23 bases between.

The CDR3 loop is CASSQETGMRQPQHF. For the CDR3, the DNA is TGCGCCAGCAGCCAGGAGACAGGGATGCGACAGCCCCAGCATTTT. The chain is built from TRBV4-1 and TRBJ1-5; TRBD1 matches at 7 bases. V was clipped by 3 bases and J by 7 bases; unmatched bases: 9. CDR3 length: 15 residues. Germline CDR1 reads MGHRA; CDR2 reads YSYEKL.

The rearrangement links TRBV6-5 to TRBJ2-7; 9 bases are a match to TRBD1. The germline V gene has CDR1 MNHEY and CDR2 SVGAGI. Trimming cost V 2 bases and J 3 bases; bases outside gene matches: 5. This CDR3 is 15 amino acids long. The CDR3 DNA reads TGTGCCAGCAGTTACGCCGGGACAGGGAACTACGAGCAGTACTTC. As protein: CASSYAGTGNYEQYF.

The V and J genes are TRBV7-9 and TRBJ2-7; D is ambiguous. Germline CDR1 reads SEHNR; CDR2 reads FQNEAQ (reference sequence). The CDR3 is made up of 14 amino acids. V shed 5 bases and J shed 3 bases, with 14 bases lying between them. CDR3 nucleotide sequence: TGTGCCAGCAGCACCGTAGTTTCCGACTACGAGCAGTACTTC. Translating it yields CASSTVVSDYEQYF.

The CDR3 loop reads CASSTTFTGWENTEAFF. The CDR3 DNA follows: TGTGCCAGTAGTACCACTTTTACAGGGTGGGAGAACACTGAAGCTTTCTTT. The V gene is TRBV19, the J gene TRBJ1-1; possibly TRBD1 for D (6 bases). CDR1 and CDR2 (germline): LNHDA, SQIVND (reference sequence). V lost 4 bases and J 1 base, leaving 19 bases between the germline ends. The CDR3 has 17 residues.

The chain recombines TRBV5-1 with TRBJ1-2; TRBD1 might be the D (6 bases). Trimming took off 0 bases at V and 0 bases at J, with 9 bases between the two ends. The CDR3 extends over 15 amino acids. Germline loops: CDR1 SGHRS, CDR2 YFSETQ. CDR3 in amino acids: CASSLGTAANYGYTF. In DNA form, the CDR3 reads TGCGCCAGCAGCTTGGGGACAGCAGCTAACTATGGCTACACCTTC.

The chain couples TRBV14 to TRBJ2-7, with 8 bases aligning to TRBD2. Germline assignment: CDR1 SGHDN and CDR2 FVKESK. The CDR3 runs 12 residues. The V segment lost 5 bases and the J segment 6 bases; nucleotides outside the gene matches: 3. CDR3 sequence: CASSGTSSEQYF. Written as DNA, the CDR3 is TGTGCCAGCAGCGGGACTAGTTCCGAGCAGTACTTC. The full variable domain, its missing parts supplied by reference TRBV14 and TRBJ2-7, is EAGVTQFPSHSVIEKGQTVTLRCDPISGHDNLYWYRRVMGKEIKFLLHFVKESKQDESGMPNNRFLAERTGGTYSTLKVQPAELEDSGVYFCASSGTSSEQYFGPGTRLTVT.

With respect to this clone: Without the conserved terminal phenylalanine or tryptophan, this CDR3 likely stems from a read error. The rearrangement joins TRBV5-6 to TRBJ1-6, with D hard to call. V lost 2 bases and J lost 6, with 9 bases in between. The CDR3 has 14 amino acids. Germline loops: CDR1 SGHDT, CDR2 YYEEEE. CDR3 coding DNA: TGTGCCAGCAGCTTCCGAGGGTTTAATTCACCCCTCCACCTT. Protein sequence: CASSFRGFNSPLHL.

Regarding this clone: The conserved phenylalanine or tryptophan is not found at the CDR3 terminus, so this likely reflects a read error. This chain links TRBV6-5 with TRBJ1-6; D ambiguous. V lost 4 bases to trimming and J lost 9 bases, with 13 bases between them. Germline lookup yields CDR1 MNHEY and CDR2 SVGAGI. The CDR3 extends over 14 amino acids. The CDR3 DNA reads TGTGCCAGCAGTTTAACCGGGAGTTTTTCACCCCTCCACCTT. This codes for CASSLTGSFSPLHL.

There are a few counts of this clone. The chain's CDR3 is CASSTDGLREAFF. The CDR3 bases are TGTGCCAGCAGCACGGACGGGTTAAGGGAAGCTTTCTTT. The rearrangement links TRBV7-3 to TRBJ1-1; D gene uncertain. This CDR3 is 13 amino acids long. V lost 5 bases and J 8 bases, leaving 15 bases between the germline ends. The germline V gene encodes CDR1 SGHTA and CDR2 FQGTGA.

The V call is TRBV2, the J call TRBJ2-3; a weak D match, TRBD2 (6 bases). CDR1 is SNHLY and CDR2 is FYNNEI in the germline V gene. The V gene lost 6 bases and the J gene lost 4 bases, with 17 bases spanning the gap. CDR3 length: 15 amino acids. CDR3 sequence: CASRETSWEPDTQYF. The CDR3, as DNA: TGTGCCAGCAGGGAGACTAGTTGGGAGCCAGATACGCAGTATTTT.

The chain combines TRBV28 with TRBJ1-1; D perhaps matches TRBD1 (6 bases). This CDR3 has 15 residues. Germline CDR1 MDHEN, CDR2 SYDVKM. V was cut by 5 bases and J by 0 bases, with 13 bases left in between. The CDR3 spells CASSLPQGLNTEAFF. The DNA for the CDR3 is TGTGCCAGCAGTCTGCCCCAGGGGCTGAACACTGAAGCTTTCTTT.

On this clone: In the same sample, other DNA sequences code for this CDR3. CDR3 in amino acids: CASSGGLTQETQYF. CDR3 coding DNA: TGTGCCAGCAGCGGGGGACTAACCCAAGAGACCCAGTACTTC. This chain uses TRBV9 with TRBJ2-5; 7 bases align to TRBD2. This CDR3 is 14 amino acids long. With V trimmed by 3 bases and J by 1 base, 3 bases remained unmatched. Germline V lookup: CDR1 SGDLS, CDR2 YYNGEE.

The CDR3 sequence: CASSSTGTTGAYEQYF. In DNA, the CDR3 is TGTGCCAGCTCCTCGACGGGGACCACAGGGGCCTACGAGCAGTACTTC. V gene TRBV18 combines with J gene TRBJ2-7, with TRBD1 identical over 7 bases. The trim removed 6 bases at V and 2 bases at J, leaving 13 bases unmatched. The CDR3 runs 16 residues. Germline CDR1 is KGHSH and CDR2 is LQKENI.